This entry lists 14 T cell receptor beta chains sequenced from one sample in a study of T cell responses to AZD1222 COVID-19 vaccine. The table came from immunoSEQ multiplex PCR; TCRdb's copy has only in-frame clones and leaves some out. The sample includes some 98,000 clones, 88% seen only once; the top ten take roughly 14%. Sample: peripheral blood, taken on day 0 of AZD1222 vaccination. These receptors were collected from an adult in good health.

J is TRBJ1-2 and V is TRBV4-1; TRBD1 matches 8 bases. CDR1 is MGHRA and CDR2 is YSYEKL in the germline V gene. Trimming took 2 bases from V and 4 from J; bases not matched to a gene: 6. This CDR3 has 15 amino acids. CDR3 loop: CASSQRTGWFYGYTF. CDR3 bases: TGCGCCAGCAGCCAAAGGACAGGGTGGTTCTATGGCTACACCTTC.

This sequence joins TRBV6-6 and TRBJ2-7; 11 nucleotides line up with TRBD1. The CDR3 is 14 residues long. Germline V lookup: CDR1 MNHNY, CDR2 SVGAGI (reference sequence). Trimming took 5 bases from V and 5 from J; bases not matched to a gene: 5. CDR3 sequence (DNA): TGTGCCAGCAGTCGGACAGGGGGCATCAACGAGCAGTACTTC. It specifies CASSRTGGINEQYF.

This clone was detected a few times. The V call is TRBV6-5, the J call TRBJ2-7; weak D call: TRBD1 (5 bases). The CDR3 extends over 14 amino acids. V was clipped by 6 bases and J by 2 bases, with 14 bases between them. Germline V gives CDR1 MNHEY, CDR2 SVGAGI. CDR3 sequence: CASRTRTGTYEQYF. The CDR3 DNA sequence: TGTGCCAGCAGAACCCGTACAGGTACCTACGAGCAGTACTTC.

The gene calls are TRBV5-4 and TRBJ2-7, with 12 bases fitting TRBD2. With 5 bases clipped from V and 5 bases from J, the junction kept 5 bases outside the gene matches. In germline, CDR1 is SGHNT, CDR2 YYREEE (reference sequence). The CDR3 sequence is 14 residues long. CDR3 region: CASSPSGGAHEQYF. In nucleotides, the CDR3 is TGTGCCAGCAGTCCTAGCGGGGGGGCCCACGAGCAGTACTTC.

This chain links TRBV11-2 with TRBJ1-2; weak D call: TRBD1 (5 bases). Germline V gives CDR1 SGHAT, CDR2 FQNNGV. This CDR3 has 15 amino acids. Trimming took off 0 bases at V and 5 bases at J, with 13 bases between the two ends. The CDR3 loop reads CASSLDPSGLYGYTF. CDR3 DNA sequence: TGTGCCAGCAGCTTAGATCCGTCGGGACTGTATGGCTACACCTTC.

This sequence joins TRBV11-3 and TRBJ1-3; D gene uncertain. V dropped 2 bases and J dropped 9 bases, with 11 bases sitting between them. CDR1 is SGHNT, CDR2 YENEEA, per germline. CDR3 length: 13 amino acids. CDR3 nucleotides: TGTGCCAGCAGCTTAAACGGACGGGGCACCATATATTTT. It is translated as CASSLNGRGTIYF.

The chain joins TRBV30 to TRBJ1-1; D ambiguous. Germline V CDR1 and CDR2: GTSNPN, SVGIG (reference sequence). V gave up 0 bases and J gave up 2 bases, with 16 bases separating them. The CDR3 extends over 16 amino acids. The CDR3 DNA sequence: TGTGCCTGGAGTGTACGCGGAACACTTATAAACACTGAAGCTTTCTTT. This sequence encodes CAWSVRGTLINTEAFF.

This clone came up once. The CDR3 sequence: CASSPLAPGETQYF. The CDR3 DNA reads TGTGCCAGCAGTCCCCTAGCCCCTGGGGAGACCCAGTACTTC. The V and J genes are TRBV6-1 and TRBJ2-5, with a possible D match to TRBD2 (5 bases). In germline, CDR1 is MNHNS, CDR2 SASEGT. V was clipped by 5 bases and J by 5 bases, with 15 bases between them. This CDR3 region has 14 residues.

The chain employs TRBV10-3 and TRBJ2-3; TRBD2 aligns across 7 bases. Trimming at V came to 3 bases and at J to 3 bases, leaving 3 bases not matched to a gene. The CDR3 runs to 14 residues. Germline CDR1 reads ENHRY; CDR2 reads SYGVKD. The CDR3 nucleotides read TGTGCCATCAGTGAACTAGCGATTACAGATACGCAGTATTTT. It yields the protein CAISELAITDTQYF.

The rearrangement uses TRBV12-5 and TRBJ2-1; no firm D call. The CDR3 is 14 residues long. The germline gives CDR1 LGHNT, CDR2 FRNRAP. The ends were cut back, 0 bases at V and 6 bases at J, with 9 bases in the middle. CDR3 region: CASGLVVTTNEQFF. The CDR3 DNA reads TGTGCTAGTGGTTTGGTAGTAACTACCAATGAGCAGTTCTTC.

V gene TRBV5-8 combines with J gene TRBJ1-4, with D unresolved. V was cut by 3 bases and J by 7 bases, with 16 bases left in between. The CDR3 length is 15 residues. CDR1 SGHTS and CDR2 YDEGEE come from the germline V gene. CDR3 nucleotides: TGTGCCAGCAGCTCGCTTGGTTCACTCACTGAAAAACTGTTTTTT. This sequence encodes CASSSLGSLTEKLFF. Full variable domain (outside the CDR3, taken from reference TRBV5-8 and TRBJ1-4): EAGVTQSPTHLIKTRGQQATLRCSPISGHTSVYWYQQALGLGLQFLLWYDEGEERNRGNFPPRFSGRQFPNYSSELNVNALELEDSALYLCASSSLGSLTEKLFFGSGTQLSVL.

This chain links TRBV27 with TRBJ2-3, with 7 nucleotides matching TRBD1. The CDR3 spans 17 residues. V shed 5 bases, J shed 3 bases, and the junction held 14 bases outside the gene matches. Germline values: CDR1 MNHEY, CDR2 SMNVEV (reference sequence). For the CDR3, the DNA is TGTGCCAGCAGTCCGTGGGACAGACGTCGGCGGACAGATACGCAGTATTTT. It yields the protein CASSPWDRRRRTDTQYF.

This clone appeared once. The CDR3 bases are TGTGCCAGCAGTTTCGGACAGGGGCTTGGTCAGCCCCAGCATTTT. It is translated as CASSFGQGLGQPQHF. The rearrangement links TRBV6-5 to TRBJ1-5; 9 nucleotides align to TRBD1. The CDR3 covers 15 residues. Germline loops: CDR1 MNHEY, CDR2 SVGAGI. Trimming removed 4 bases from V and 6 bases from J; junction bases left unmatched: 7.

The chain employs TRBV7-8 and TRBJ1-2; possibly TRBD1 for D (5 bases). This CDR3 region has 14 residues. Trimming left V 1 base short and J 5 bases short, with 11 bases between. Germline V CDR1 and CDR2: SGHVS, FQNEAQ. The CDR3 coding sequence is TGTGCCAGCAGCTTAGGGGGGTTTGGGTATGGCTACACCTTC. This translates into CASSLGGFGYGYTF.